Below, 28 T cell receptor gamma chains from the same sample are listed, as sequenced in a study of γδ T cells in repeated Plasmodium falciparum infection. Flow sorting of PBMC yielded separate Vgamma9/Vdelta2+ and Vdelta2-negative gammadelta T cell populations for bulk repertoire analysis. TCRdb called clones from the multiplex PCR reads again using CATT. In the table there are approximately 30,000 gamma-chain clones, roughly 1.4% of which are singletons. The sequenced sample was gamma-delta T cells from blood. The receptors originated from a pool of human donors (malaria-infected and uninfected, not separated).

On this clone: Since a far larger clone is one base different, this is likely a read error. Other nucleotide sequences from this sample produce the same CDR3. The CDR3 nucleotides are TGTGCCACCTGGGACCCGATAAATAAGAAACTCTTT. Protein sequence: CATWDPINKKLF. V and J are TRGV4 and TRGJ1 or TRGJ2. TCRdb is silent on the J gene; assignment here came from matching the DNA to germline. Looked up from germline, CDR1 is EGSTGY and CDR2 is YDSYTSSV. CDR3 size: 12 residues. The V gene end was trimmed by 4 bases and the J gene end by 8 bases; junction bases not matched to a gene: 8.

Comments on this clone: The TCRdb protein comes from a much larger clone and disagrees with this DNA's translation at residue 9, likely due to a read error; the protein given here is derived from the DNA. The chain combines TRGV9 with TRGJ1 or TRGJ2. No J gene is reported in TCRdb; it was inferred here by comparing the DNA with germline. Germline V CDR1 and CDR2: GITISATS, ISYDGTV (reference sequence). This CDR3 is built from 14 residues. DNA for the CDR3: TGTGCCTTGTGGGAGGGGGAGAATCATTATAAGAAACTCTTT. Protein sequence: CALWEGENHYKKLF.

At least ten counts were recorded for this clone. This chain links TRGV9 with TRGJ1 or TRGJ2. CDR1 is GITISATS, CDR2 ISYDGTV, per germline (reference sequence). This CDR3 is built from 13 residues. V gave up 0 bases and J gave up 9 bases; unmatched junction bases: 8. This CDR3 reads CALWEVRWFKKLF. CDR3 DNA: TGTGCCTTGTGGGAGGTGCGTTGGTTTAAGAAACTCTTT.

Notes on this clone: TCRdb lists the protein of a much larger clone for this DNA, which differs at residue 3, so this is likely a read error; the protein given here is translated from the DNA itself. The chain is built from TRGV4 and TRGJ1 or TRGJ2. The J gene was not available in TCRdb and was assigned here by matching the DNA to germline segments. CDR3 length: 13 amino acids. CDR1 and CDR2 (germline): EGSTGY, YDSYTSSV. Here the CDR3 DNA reads TGTGCCGCCTGGGATTGGCTTTATTATAAGAAACTCTTT. It yields the protein CAAWDWLYYKKLF.

Judged by abundance, this clone is medium-sized. Other DNA sequences in the sample encode the same CDR3. The chain has TRGV9 and TRGJP. The CDR3 is 17 residues long. The germline V gene has CDR1 GITISATS and CDR2 ISYDGTV (reference sequence). V gave up 0 bases and J gave up 7 bases; unmatched junction bases: 6. The DNA of the CDR3 is TGTGCCTTGTGGGAGGTGCAGGGGGAGTTGGGCAAAAAAATCAAGGTATTT. The encoded protein is CALWEVQGELGKKIKVF.

This clone was seen only a few times. The protein held in TCRdb is that of a much larger clone and does not match this DNA's translation at residue 9, likely because of a read error; the protein shown is translated from the DNA. This rearrangement joins TRGV4 to TRGJ1 or TRGJ2. The J gene, not given by TCRdb, was assigned here from a germline match of the nucleotide sequence. There are 13 residues in the CDR3. CDR1 and CDR2 (germline): EGSTGY, YDSYTSSV. The CDR3 DNA is TGTGCCACCTGGGGTAGAGTTTATCATAAGAAACTCTTT. Its translation is CATWGRVYHKKLF.

In the case of this clone: Since a far larger clone is one base different, this is likely a read error. This specimen includes other DNA sequences encoding the same CDR3. The chain recombines TRGV3 with TRGJ1 or TRGJ2. TCRdb carries no J gene annotation; the J gene was assigned here by matching the DNA with germline. This CDR3 is built from 11 residues. Germline CDR1 and CDR2: VTNTFY and YDVSTARD (reference sequence). CDR3 nucleotide sequence: TGTGCCACTTGGGACAGGCGTTTGAAACTCTTT. Protein: CATWDRRLKLF.

As to this clone: The protein recorded in TCRdb matches a much larger clone and deviates from this DNA's translation at residue 15, suggesting a read error; the protein here is obtained by translating the DNA. The gene calls are TRGV9 and TRGJP. Germline CDR1 GITISATS, CDR2 ISYDGTV (reference sequence). The CDR3 sequence is 17 residues long. The CDR3 protein is CALWDQVPELGKKIRVF. CDR3 nucleotide sequence: TGTGCCTTGTGGGACCAGGTGCCAGAGTTGGGCAAAAAAATCAGGGTATTT.

This clone was observed a few times. This likely traces to a read error, being one base from a far larger clone. The same CDR3 also results from other DNA sequences found in this sample. No J gene was called, and the V gene is TRGV2. The CDR3 is 13 residues long. Germline CDR1 EGSNGY, CDR2 YDSYNSKV. CDR3 nucleotides: TGTGCCACCTGGGACGGGCCTGAGCATAAGAAACTCTTC. Its translation: CATWDGPEHKKLF.

Ten or more counts support this clone. A read error likely explains why the TCRdb protein, taken from a much larger clone, differs from this DNA's translation at residue 3; the protein shown is translated from the DNA. The rearrangement links TRGV2 to TRGJ1 or TRGJ2. TCRdb gives no J gene; it was assigned here by matching the DNA to germline. In germline, CDR1 is EGSNGY, CDR2 YDSYNSKV. The CDR3 consists of 14 residues. The CDR3 nucleotides read TGTGCCGCCTGGGACGGGCCGCGATATTATAAGAAACTCTTT. Amino acids: CAAWDGPRYYKKLF.

This clone was detected many times. This sequence joins TRGV2 and TRGJP2. The germline V gene encodes CDR1 EGSNGY and CDR2 YDSYNSKV. This CDR3 spans 11 amino acids. The ends lost 5 bases at V and 8 bases at J; junction bases unmatched: 2. CDR3 region: CATWGDWIKTF. CDR3 in DNA: TGTGCCACCTGGGGAGATTGGATCAAGACGTTT.

To note about this clone: A read error may be the cause here, since a much bigger clone is one base away. The V segment is TRGV4, and no J call was made. Germline V CDR1 and CDR2: EGSTGY, YDSYTSSV. This CDR3 region has 12 residues. For the CDR3, the DNA is TGTGCCACCTGGGATGGGCCGAATAAAAAACTCTTT. It yields the protein CATWDGPNKKLF.

A note on this clone: TCRdb shows a much larger clone's protein in place of this DNA's translation, and the two differ at residue 4, likely through a read error; the protein shown is translated from the DNA. The CDR3 nucleotides read TGTGCCTTGTGTGAGGTTACACTTCAAGAGTTGGGCAAAAAAATCAAGGTATTT. Amino acid sequence: CALCEVTLQELGKKIKVF. The chain couples TRGV9 to TRGJP. In the absence of a J gene in TCRdb, the DNA was matched to germline to assign it here. The CDR3 spans 18 residues. Germline lookup yields CDR1 GITISATS and CDR2 ISYDGTV (reference sequence).

Many counts were recorded for this clone. A far larger clone is only one base removed, so a read error is likely. Distinct nucleotide sequences in the sample also encode this CDR3. The CDR3: CATWDVENYYKKLF. The CDR3 nucleotides read TGTGCCACCTGGGACGTAGAGAATTACTATAAGAAACTCTTT. V and J are TRGV2 and TRGJ1 or TRGJ2. In the absence of a J gene in TCRdb, the DNA was matched to germline to assign it here. Germline CDR1 and CDR2: EGSNGY and YDSYNSKV. There are 14 residues in the CDR3.

As concerns this clone: The amino acid sequence in TCRdb belongs to a much larger clone and departs from this DNA's translation at residue 9, likely a sequencing read error; the sequence shown is translated from the DNA. The V gene reported is TRGV3; the J gene is uncalled. CDR3 size: 11 residues. Germline V gives CDR1 VTNTFY, CDR2 YDVSTARD (reference sequence). For the CDR3, the DNA is TGTGCCACCTGGGACAGGCCGGCGAATCTCTTT. Encoded protein: CATWDRPANLF.

This clone was seen more than once but under ten times. This probably arose from a read error, given a far larger clone one base away. The sample has other DNA sequences that encode this CDR3 too. For the V gene the call is TRGV9; the J gene has no call. This CDR3 spans 13 amino acids. Per germline, CDR1 GITISATS and CDR2 ISYDGTV (reference sequence). The CDR3 region is CALWEGKPHKKLF. DNA for the CDR3: TGTGCCTTGTGGGAGGGCAAACCCCATAAGAAGCTCTTT.

This clone was recorded a few times. TCRdb's protein for this DNA is that of a much larger clone and differs from the translation at residue 7, likely a read error; the protein shown is the DNA translation. V is TRGV9 and J is TRGJP. The J gene, not given by TCRdb, was assigned here from a germline match of the nucleotide sequence. Germline V gene data show CDR1 as GITISATS and CDR2 as ISYDGTV (reference sequence). This CDR3 region has 17 residues. Trimming took 0 bases from V and 7 from J; bases not matched to a gene: 6. DNA of the CDR3: TGTGCCTTGTGGGAGGTGATAATGGAGTTGGGCAAAAAAATCAAGGTATTT. It translates to CALWEVIMELGKKIKVF.

This clone was counted between two and nine times. The protein held in TCRdb is that of a much larger clone and does not match this DNA's translation at residue 6, likely because of a read error; the protein shown is translated from the DNA. CDR3 sequence reads: CALWEHGYKKLF. The CDR3 DNA sequence: TGTGCCTTGTGGGAGCACGGGTATAAGAAACTCTTT. This chain joins TRGV9 and TRGJ1 or TRGJ2. The J gene is not listed in TCRdb, so it was assigned here from a DNA match to germline. The CDR3 runs to 12 residues. The germline gives CDR1 GITISATS, CDR2 ISYDGTV (reference sequence). V lost 3 bases to trimming and J lost 7 bases; unmatched junction nucleotides: 6.

This clone was seen many times. This sequence joins TRGV9 and TRGJ1 or TRGJ2. V dropped 0 bases and J dropped 4; count of bases not matched to a gene: 9. This CDR3 spans 15 amino acids. Germline CDR1 is GITISATS and CDR2 is ISYDGTV (reference sequence). The CDR3 DNA is TGTGCCTTGTGGGAGGTGCATGGGACGTATTATAAGAAACTCTTT. Amino acids: CALWEVHGTYYKKLF.

This clone was found many times. The protein held in TCRdb is that of a much larger clone and does not match this DNA's translation at residue 11, likely because of a read error; the protein shown is translated from the DNA. The chain carries TRGV9 and TRGJP2. As TCRdb names no J gene, one was assigned here on the basis of a DNA match to germline. Germline V gene data show CDR1 as GITISATS and CDR2 as ISYDGTV (reference sequence). This CDR3 region has 16 residues. This CDR3 is CALWEVQGGSGWIKTF. Written as DNA, the CDR3 is TGTGCCTTGTGGGAGGTGCAGGGGGGTAGTGGTTGGATCAAGACGTTT.

This clone was observed at least ten times. The protein given by TCRdb reflects a much larger clone and differs at residue 15 from this DNA's translation, likely from a read error; the protein shown is the DNA's translation. No J gene was called, and the V gene is TRGV9. The germline CDR1 and CDR2 sequences are GITISATS and ISYDGTV (reference sequence). The CDR3 is 17 residues long. The CDR3 spells CALWEATLELGKKIEVF. CDR3 nucleotide sequence: TGTGCCTTGTGGGAGGCTACTTTAGAGTTGGGCAAAAAAATCGAGGTATTT.

This clone was recorded many times. The protein TCRdb gives is from a much larger clone and does not agree with this DNA's translation at residue 10, likely a read error; the protein shown here comes from the DNA. V gene TRGV9 was called; the J gene was not. The CDR3 runs 12 residues. Germline V gene sequence: CDR1 GITISATS, CDR2 ISYDGTV (reference sequence). In DNA form, the CDR3 reads TGTGCCTTCTATACCACTGGTTGGTTCAGGATATTT. Translated: CAFYTTGWFRIF.

This clone appeared a few times. It differs at one base from a far larger clone, so likely a read error. The same CDR3 can be traced to other DNA sequences in this sample. CDR3 DNA: TGTGCTACCTGGGATGGGCCAGGAGGATGGATCAAGACGTTT. It yields the protein CATWDGPGGWIKTF. This sequence joins TRGV4 and TRGJP2. Here the J gene came from matching the DNA to germline, since TCRdb omits it. The CDR3 contains 14 residues. The V gene's germline CDR1 is EGSTGY and CDR2 YDSYTSSV.

This clone was observed at least ten times. Since a far larger clone is one base different, this is likely a read error. Other DNA sequences in this specimen translate into the identical CDR3. Here the CDR3 reads CALWEKRNYKKLF. The CDR3 nucleotides read TGTGCCCTGTGGGAGAAGCGGAATTATAAGAAACTCTTT. The chain is built from TRGV9 and TRGJ1 or TRGJ2. TCRdb leaves out the J gene; it was filled in here by matching the DNA to germline. The length of the CDR3 is 13 residues. Germline loops: CDR1 GITISATS, CDR2 ISYDGTV (reference sequence).

Concerning this clone: TCRdb's protein for this DNA is that of a much larger clone and differs from the translation at residue 7, likely a read error; the protein shown is the DNA translation. The chain links TRGV5 to TRGJ1 or TRGJ2. TCRdb is silent on the J gene; assignment here came from matching the DNA to germline. The CDR3 sequence is 14 residues long. Unmatched junction bases numbered 8, after V lost 0 bases and J lost 6 bases. The germline gives CDR1 VINAFY, CDR2 YDVSNSKD. The chain's CDR3 is CATWDRTLRYKKLF. The DNA of the CDR3 is TGTGCCACCTGGGACAGGACGTTACGTTATAAGAAACTCTTT.

Points on this clone: The protein recorded in TCRdb matches a much larger clone and deviates from this DNA's translation at residue 3, suggesting a read error; the protein here is obtained by translating the DNA. No J gene was assigned, while the V gene was called as TRGV9. This CDR3 spans 11 amino acids. CDR1 and CDR2 from the germline V gene are GITISATS and ISYDGTV (reference sequence). Here the CDR3 DNA reads TGTGCCATGTGGGAGGTGAGGGCAAAACTCTTT. This translates into CAMWEVRAKLF.

About this clone: TCRdb attributes to this sequence the protein of a much larger clone, which differs from the DNA translation at residue 3; a read error is likely, and the protein displayed is translated from the DNA. V is TRGV9 and J is TRGJP. TCRdb gives no J gene; it was assigned here by matching the DNA to germline. Germline values: CDR1 GITISATS, CDR2 ISYDGTV (reference sequence). This CDR3 comprises 18 residues. DNA for the CDR3: TGTGCCTCGTGGGAGGTGCTCGAGGTCGAGTTGGGCAAAAAAATCAAGGTATTT. Its translation is CASWEVLEVELGKKIKVF.

This chain uses TRGV9 with TRGJ1 or TRGJ2. TCRdb leaves out the J gene; it was filled in here by matching the DNA to germline. The germline CDR1 and CDR2 sequences are GITISATS and ISYDGTV (reference sequence). The CDR3 has 9 amino acids. CDR3 amino acids: CASTFKKLF. The CDR3 region has the DNA TGTGCGAGTACTTTCAAGAAACTCTTT.